The clone carrying this TCR beta chain was found a few times. Bulk tumor gDNA, 550 to 750 ng per sample, served as the TCR template. Surgeons took several biopsies per primary tumor, spaced far apart, during surgery. Patients with untreated, newly diagnosed non-small cell lung cancer underwent curative surgery. The data derive from a study of immune heterogeneity within non-small cell lung tumors. Germline CDR1 SGHDN, CDR2 FVKESK. Trimming removed 1 base at V and 10 bases at J, with 8 bases between. The length of the CDR3 is 12 residues. Multiplex PCR was performed with 32 V and 13 J primers, and it amplified TCR beta CDR3. TCRdb re-called the multiplex PCR reads through MiXCR, storing one row per CDR3 protein. The sample lists 20,000 to 25,000 distinct CDR3 sequences; around 28% were seen once.

The chain couples TRBV14 to TRBJ2-1; D gene unclear. Material: lung tumor tissue. This TCR was sampled from a man aged 35 to 55 with non-small cell lung cancer. CDR3: CASSQGRQEQFF. The CDR3 DNA reads TGTGCCAGCAGCCAAGGAAGGCAGGAGCAGTTCTTC.